The 29 T cell receptor beta chains listed next were all sequenced from one sample in a study of neoadjuvant anti-PD-1 for oral cavity cancer. The repertoire was sequenced with immunoSEQ multiplex PCR; TCRdb's copy has only in-frame clones and lacks some. Counted here are 20,000 to 30,000 clones, 25% to 35% occurring once; the ten biggest clones make up about 15%. Time point here: after neoadjuvant nivolumab, at surgical resection. This sample comprised tumor tissue, obtained after nivolumab (anti-PD-1) treatment. The receptors originated from a person aged 35-79 years with oral cavity squamous cell carcinoma.

This clone was seen a handful of times. The chain has TRBV10-2 and TRBJ1-4; 7 bases match TRBD1. The CDR3 extends over 13 amino acids. V was pared by 5 bases and J by 8 bases, with 5 bases of the junction left unmatched. Germline V gene lookup returns CDR1 WSHSY and CDR2 SAAADI. The CDR3 loop is CASSRQGTEKLFF. Written as DNA, the CDR3 is TGCGCCAGCAGTAGACAGGGTACGGAAAAACTGTTTTTT.

The chain combines TRBV29-1 with TRBJ2-3, with 13 positions matching TRBD2. The CDR3 loop spans 13 amino acids. Germline loops: CDR1 SQVTM, CDR2 ANQGSEA. V trimming: 8 bases; J trimming: 7 bases; junction bases outside the gene matches: 6. The CDR3 DNA reads as TGCAGCTTACCGGGACTAGCGGGGAATACGCAGTATTTT. Its protein product is CSLPGLAGNTQYF.

V usage is TRBV4-1 and J usage is TRBJ2-1; tentatively, D is TRBD2 (5 bases). CDR1 is MGHRA, CDR2 YSYEKL, per germline. V lost 1 base, J lost 9 bases, and 13 bases lay in between. The CDR3 spans 14 residues. In DNA form, the CDR3 reads TGCGCCAGCAGCCAAGTTGCGGGCGAAGGTGAGCAGTTCTTC. It specifies CASSQVAGEGEQFF.

This clone came up a few times. The chain couples TRBV28 to TRBJ1-1; 9 bases agree with TRBD1. The CDR3 runs 13 residues. V lost 6 bases, J lost 4 bases, and 3 bases stayed unmatched. Germline V gene lookup returns CDR1 MDHEN and CDR2 SYDVKM. In nucleotides, the CDR3 is TGTGCCAGCAGGGGACAGGGACGCACTGAAGCTTTCTTT. Translation gives CASRGQGRTEAFF. Based on the CDR3 plus reference TRBV28 and TRBJ1-1, the full variable domain is DVKVTQSSRYLVKRTGEKVFLECVQDMDHENMFWYRQDPGLGLRLIYFSYDVKMKEKGDIPEGYSVSREKKERFSLILESASTNQTSMYLCASRGQGRTEAFFGQGTRLTVV.

The chain recombines TRBV19 with TRBJ1-5; a possible D gene is TRBD1 (6 bases). Germline values: CDR1 LNHDA, CDR2 SQIVND (reference sequence). V was trimmed by 5 bases and J by 6 bases, leaving 17 bases between them. This CDR3 is built from 15 residues. CDR3 DNA: TGTGCCAGTAGTTCCCAACAGGGCGGTTCTCAGCCCCAGCATTTT. Amino acids: CASSSQQGGSQPQHF. Using reference TRBV19 and TRBJ1-5 for the parts outside the CDR3, the full variable domain is DGGITQSPKYLFRKEGQNVTLSCEQNLNHDAMYWYRQDPGQGLRLIYYSQIVNDFQKGDIAEGYSVSREKKESFPLTVTSAQKNPTAFYLCASSSQQGGSQPQHFGDGTRLSIL.

This clone was found a few times. The J gene is TRBJ1-5, the V gene TRBV4-1, with D perhaps matching TRBD1 (6 bases). CDR3 length: 15 amino acids. V shed 1 base and J shed 11 bases, with 18 bases lying between them. CDR1 is MGHRA, CDR2 YSYEKL, per germline. CDR3 sequence: CASSQVPTGLLAQHF. For the CDR3, the DNA is TGCGCCAGCAGCCAAGTCCCGACAGGCCTTCTAGCCCAGCATTTT.

This clone was seen a handful of times. This chain uses TRBV6-5 with TRBJ1-2; no firm D call. The CDR3 is made up of 13 amino acids. V was shortened by 5 bases and J by 8 bases, with 15 bases between the two germline ends. The germline V gene encodes CDR1 MNHEY and CDR2 SVGAGI. CDR3 in DNA: TGTGCCAGCAGTCGGCGGGGTTCCGGGGGCTACACCTTC. Residues: CASSRRGSGGYTF.

The chain joins TRBV9 to TRBJ1-1; 7 bases map to TRBD1. V lost 4 bases and J lost 1; bases outside the gene matches: 10. The germline gives CDR1 SGDLS, CDR2 YYNGEE. This CDR3 has 16 amino acids. In DNA, the CDR3 is TGTGCCAGCAGCCCCATGGCCCGGGACAGGAACACTGAAGCTTTCTTT. It specifies CASSPMARDRNTEAFF.

The rearrangement links TRBV9 to TRBJ1-1; 8 bases map to TRBD1. The ends lost 1 base at V and 2 bases at J; junction bases unmatched: 7. Germline V CDR1 and CDR2: SGDLS, YYNGEE. The CDR3 contains 16 residues. The CDR3 loop is CASSVRQGKVNTEAFF. The CDR3 DNA reads as TGTGCCAGCAGCGTAAGACAGGGGAAGGTCAACACTGAAGCTTTCTTT.

In this sample, this clone turned up a few times. V gene TRBV19 combines with J gene TRBJ1-1; 7 bases match TRBD1. V lost 5 bases and J lost 4; bases outside the gene matches: 4. Germline CDR1 reads LNHDA; CDR2 reads SQIVND (reference sequence). CDR3 length: 13 residues. The CDR3 DNA reads TGTGCCAGTAGTTCGACAGGGCGCACTGAAGCTTTCTTT. Its protein is CASSSTGRTEAFF.

The CDR3 reads CASSPGGNLGEKLFF. Here the CDR3 DNA reads TGTGCCAGCAGCCCTGGGGGTAACTTAGGAGAAAAACTGTTTTTT. This chain uses TRBV6-1 with TRBJ1-4, with D perhaps matching TRBD1 (5 bases). The V end was cut by 6 bases, the J end by 8 bases, with 19 bases between. Germline assignment: CDR1 MNHNS and CDR2 SASEGT. This CDR3 contains 15 residues.

This clone was observed many times. V is TRBV30 and J is TRBJ1-4, with D possibly matching TRBD1 (6 bases). V lost 1 base and J lost 8, with 14 bases in between. There are 14 residues in the CDR3. CDR1 GTSNPN and CDR2 SVGIG come from the germline V gene (reference sequence). The CDR3 loop reads CAWSAQGRREKLFF. CDR3 nucleotides: TGTGCCTGGAGTGCACAGGGCCGGAGGGAAAAACTGTTTTTT. Full variable domain (remainder filled in from reference TRBV30 and TRBJ1-4): SQTIHQWPATLVQPVGSPLSLECTVEGTSNPNLYWYRQAAGRGLQLLFYSVGIGQISSEVPQNLSASRPQDRQFILSSKKLLLSDSGFYLCAWSAQGRREKLFFGSGTQLSVL.

The chain has TRBV7-2 and TRBJ2-3; D unclear. Trimming stripped 2 bases from V and 8 bases from J, with 5 bases between. CDR3 size: 11 residues. Germline V gene lookup returns CDR1 SGHTA and CDR2 FQGNSA. CDR3 residues: CASSLRRTQYF. In DNA form, the CDR3 reads TGTGCCAGCAGCTTACGCCGTACGCAGTATTTT.

CDR3 sequence reads: CASSLQGTGNQPQHF. For the CDR3, the DNA is TGTGCCAGCAGTTTACAGGGGACGGGCAATCAGCCCCAGCATTTT. The chain uses TRBV28 and TRBJ1-5; weak D call: TRBD1 (6 bases). The germline CDR1 and CDR2 sequences are MDHEN and SYDVKM. V lost 2 bases, J lost 2 bases, and 10 bases lay in between. CDR3 length: 15 amino acids.

This clone is medium-sized by share. The genes are TRBV28 and TRBJ2-1, with 9 positions matching TRBD2. Germline V gives CDR1 MDHEN, CDR2 SYDVKM. J gave up 6 bases and V 8 bases, and 8 bases lay outside the gene matches. The CDR3 extends over 14 amino acids. CDR3 region: CASQGAGGFNEQFF. For the CDR3, the DNA is TGTGCCAGCCAAGGGGCGGGAGGGTTCAATGAGCAGTTCTTC.

This clone was detected only a few times. V gene TRBV29-1 combines with J gene TRBJ2-7; D might be TRBD2 (6 bases). The CDR3 has 13 amino acids. The V end was cut by 6 bases, the J end by 3 bases, with 15 bases between. CDR1 SQVTM and CDR2 ANQGSEA come from the germline V gene. The CDR3 region is CSVKGPGVYEQYF. The CDR3 DNA is TGCAGCGTCAAGGGTCCGGGAGTCTACGAGCAGTACTTC.

This clone was detected a few times. This chain links TRBV5-6 with TRBJ1-2, with 10 nucleotides matching TRBD1. The CDR3 is made up of 14 amino acids. The germline gives CDR1 SGHDT, CDR2 YYEEEE. The V and J ends lost 4 bases and 7 bases, in that order; junction bases with no gene match: 7. The CDR3 sequence is CASSPGQGDTGYTF. The CDR3 DNA follows: TGTGCCAGCAGCCCTGGACAGGGGGATACTGGCTACACCTTC.

The chain is built from TRBV4-2 and TRBJ2-7; 9 bases fit TRBD1. This CDR3 has 15 residues. The ends lost 4 bases at V and 1 base at J; junction bases unmatched: 5. From germline, CDR1 is LGHNA and CDR2 YNFKEQ. The CDR3 reads CASSPGQGISYEQYF. The CDR3 DNA follows: TGTGCCAGCAGCCCGGGACAGGGTATTTCCTACGAGCAGTACTTC.

This clone has a handful of counts. The chain couples TRBV27 to TRBJ1-5, with unresolved D. Trimming removed 6 bases from V and 2 bases from J, with 5 bases in between. The CDR3 runs to 12 residues. Germline V gene sequence: CDR1 MNHEY, CDR2 SMNVEV (reference sequence). CDR3 nucleotides: TGTGCCAGCAGAGGAGGCAATCAGCCCCAGCATTTT. It yields the protein CASRGGNQPQHF.

This clone was picked up a small number of times. CDR3 sequence (DNA): TGTGCCAGCAGCTTACGACAGGGGTTTCACAATGAGCAGTTCTTC. Residues: CASSLRQGFHNEQFF. This chain connects TRBV7-2 to TRBJ2-1, with TRBD1 matching 8 bases. The CDR3 has 15 amino acids. Trimming removed 2 bases from V and 5 bases from J; junction bases left unmatched: 5. Germline V gives CDR1 SGHTA, CDR2 FQGNSA.

This clone was seen more than once but under ten times. V gene TRBV28 combines with J gene TRBJ2-6, with 7 positions matching TRBD1. Germline loops: CDR1 MDHEN, CDR2 SYDVKM. The CDR3 loop spans 16 amino acids. V lost 2 bases, J lost 4 bases, and 5 bases stayed unmatched. This CDR3 reads CASSLGDRAGANVLTF. Written as DNA, the CDR3 is TGTGCCAGCAGTTTAGGAGACAGGGCCGGGGCCAACGTCCTGACTTTC.

The chain recombines TRBV5-4 with TRBJ2-2; D uncertain. CDR3 length equals 15 residues. The germline V and J ends were trimmed by 3 bases and 6 bases, with 15 bases remaining between them. CDR1 and CDR2 from the germline V gene are SGHNT and YYREEE (reference sequence). CDR3 amino acids: CASSSSGPFAGELFF. The CDR3 bases are TGTGCCAGCAGCTCCTCCGGGCCCTTCGCCGGGGAGCTGTTTTTT. Complete variable domain (other parts from reference TRBV5-4 and TRBJ2-2): ETGVTQSPTHLIKTRGQQVTLRCSSQSGHNTVSWYQQALGQGPQFIFQYYREEENGRGNFPPRFSGLQFPNYSSELNVNALELDDSALYLCASSSSGPFAGELFFGEGSRLTVL.

The chain carries TRBV6-5 and TRBJ1-2; TRBD1 matches at 10 bases. The CDR3 has 16 residues. With V trimmed by 1 base and J by 2 bases, 4 bases remained unmatched. Looked up from germline, CDR1 is MNHEY and CDR2 is SVGAGI. CDR3 protein: CASSYFGQGGNYGYTF. The CDR3 DNA is TGTGCCAGCAGTTACTTCGGACAGGGGGGGAACTATGGCTACACCTTC.

This clone was observed a handful of times. V is TRBV6-4 and J is TRBJ2-3; D is uncertain. This CDR3 contains 13 residues. CDR1 is MRHNA, CDR2 SNTAGT, per germline. The V gene lost 2 bases and the J gene lost 8 bases, with 11 bases spanning the gap. CDR3 coding DNA: TGTGCCAGCAGTGACGGCTACCTTACTACGCAGTATTTT. It translates to CASSDGYLTTQYF.

In its sample, this clone was seen a few times. This chain uses TRBV29-1 with TRBJ1-1; tentative D call: TRBD1 (6 bases). The V and J ends lost 7 bases and 8 bases respectively, with 11 bases between them. CDR1 is SQVTM, CDR2 ANQGSEA, per germline. This CDR3 has 10 residues. CDR3 nucleotides: TGCAGCGGCGGACAGATCGAAGCTTTCTTT. This encodes CSGGQIEAFF.

This clone appeared a single time. This chain connects TRBV4-1 to TRBJ2-7, with D unresolved. The CDR3 is made up of 14 amino acids. CDR1 is MGHRA, CDR2 YSYEKL, per germline. The V end lost 4 bases, the J end lost 3 bases, and 13 bases lay between the germline ends. In DNA, the CDR3 is TGCGCCAGCAGCCCCTTGTCGGCTGGCTACGAGCAGTACTTC. It codes for CASSPLSAGYEQYF.

This clone turned up a few times. CDR3 protein: CASSFHQGTAAEAFF. CDR3 DNA: TGTGCCAGCAGCTTTCACCAGGGTACAGCTGCTGAAGCTTTCTTT. The chain combines TRBV7-2 with TRBJ1-1, with D possibly matching TRBD1 (5 bases). This CDR3 is 15 amino acids long. Per the germline V gene, CDR1 is SGHTA and CDR2 is FQGNSA. Deletions cut 3 bases from V and 6 bases from J, with 17 bases between.

This clone was detected only a few times. V is TRBV7-9 and J is TRBJ2-3, with 8 bases identical to TRBD2. The CDR3 runs to 15 residues. Germline CDR1 SEHNR, CDR2 FQNEAQ (reference sequence). J lost 2 bases, V lost 5 bases, and 6 bases had no gene match. The CDR3 DNA reads TGTGCCAGCAGCAGGAGTAGCGGGAACACAGATACGCAGTATTTT. Its protein product is CASSRSSGNTDTQYF. The full variable domain, completed using reference TRBV7-9 and TRBJ2-3, is DTGVSQNPRHKITKRGQNVTFRCDPISEHNRLYWYRQTLGQGPEFLTYFQNEAQLEKSRLLSDRFSAERPKGSFSTLEIQRTEQGDSAMYLCASSRSSGNTDTQYFGPGTRLTVL.

This clone was recorded once. V usage is TRBV7-8 and J usage is TRBJ1-5; no clear D gene. V shed 1 base and J shed 4 bases, with 11 bases lying between them. The CDR3 sequence is 15 residues long. Germline CDR1 and CDR2: SGHVS and FQNEAQ. CDR3 nucleotides: TGTGCCAGCAGCTTAGGATGGGCAGGTAATCAGCCCCAGCATTTT. Its translation: CASSLGWAGNQPQHF.